This TCR beta chain appears in the sequencing data of a study of brain T cells in children with intractable seizures. Points from the study as a whole: Only CDR3 sequence similarity suggested viral specificity, without known HCMV serostatus.

Germline V gene data show CDR1 as SGDLS and CDR2 as YYNGEE. The V end was cut by 4 bases, the J end by 5 bases, with 7 bases between. The CDR3 covers 11 residues. Described time point: blood from clinic visit 5 months post-surgery; TSC patient then seizure free. The sequenced cases were selected for having the highest brain T cell transcript signatures. A word on this clone: Its antigen remains unknown.

Clones were sequenced by immunoSEQ multiplex PCR, and TCRdb holds only the in-frame ones, with some missing. The repertoire consists of approximately 330,000 clones, with nearly 95% occurring once and the leading ten covering about 5.8%. Sequenced material: peripheral blood, taken about 5 months after surgery. The chain uses TRBV9 and TRBJ2-7; D ambiguous. The sequence was collected from a boy younger than two with tuberous sclerosis and intractable seizures. The CDR3 DNA reads TGTGCCAGCAGCTTCCCCCACGAGCAGTACTTC. Amino acid sequence: CASSFPHEQYF.